This is a list of T cell receptor beta chains from one sample in a study of T cell responses to AZD1222 COVID-19 vaccine. The repertoire was sequenced with immunoSEQ multiplex PCR; TCRdb's copy has only in-frame clones and lacks some. Of some 130,000 clones in the sample, roughly 90% were seen once. This sample comprised peripheral blood, obtained on day 0 of AZD1222 vaccination. The origin of the receptors is an adult in good health. CDR3s include the opening cysteine and the closing phenylalanine or tryptophan.

J: TRBJ1-6; V: TRBV19; length: 14; CDR3: CASSITTDYSPLHF
J: TRBJ1-1; V: TRBV19; length: 13; CDR3: CASKTHSNTEAFF
J: TRBJ1-6; V: TRBV5-4; length: 15; CDR3: CASSLVGGRDSPLHF
J: TRBJ2-7; V: TRBV7-2; length: 16; CDR3: CASSSHSRDANYEQYF
J: TRBJ1-1; V: TRBV19; length: 13; CDR3: CASSILWYTEAFF
J: TRBJ2-7; V: TRBV27; length: 14; CDR3: CASSLAGFGYEQYF
J: TRBJ1-4; V: TRBV7-9; length: 16; CDR3: CASSEMGRTVNEKLFF
J: TRBJ1-5; V: TRBV30; length: 13; CDR3: CAWSASSNQPQHF
J: TRBJ1-1; V: TRBV5-1; length: 14; CDR3: CASSLLRENTEAFF
J: TRBJ2-1; V: TRBV29-1; length: 16; CDR3: CSVKGTSGSTYNEQFF
J: TRBJ1-4; V: TRBV2; length: 15; CDR3: CASSAPTGEGEKLFF
J: TRBJ2-1; V: TRBV29-1; length: 15; CDR3: CSAILGLSSYNEQFF
J: TRBJ1-4; V: TRBV7-2; length: 16; CDR3: CASSLMKLGVNEKLFF
J: TRBJ1-5; V: TRBV7-9; length: 16; CDR3: CASSPGVGYSNQPQHF
J: TRBJ1-5; V: TRBV10-3; length: 12; CDR3: CAISVDSQPQHF
J: TRBJ2-1; V: TRBV5-1; length: 16; CDR3: CASSLGLAGGGNEQFF
J: TRBJ2-7; V: TRBV11-2; length: 15; CDR3: CASSFPGTGGVEQYF
J: TRBJ2-2; V: TRBV6-4; length: 18; CDR3: CASSDSNRPNLNTGELFF
J: TRBJ2-1; V: TRBV7-9; length: 15; CDR3: CASSKRDWPYNEQFF
J: TRBJ1-2; V: TRBV29-1; length: 12; CDR3: CSSDRGQDGYTF
J: TRBJ1-5; V: TRBV15; length: 16; CDR3: CATSSGRQGGNQPQHF
J: TRBJ2-1; V: TRBV13; length: 16; CDR3: CASSTPSGRAHNEQFF
J: TRBJ2-1; V: TRBV6-1; length: 17; CDR3: CASSEKIRDSEYNEQFF
J: TRBJ1-5; V: TRBV5-1; length: 15; CDR3: CASSLGGKSNQPQHF
J: TRBJ2-1; V: TRBV3-1/TRBV3-2; length: 15; CDR3: CASSQEGQGAGEQFF
J: TRBJ1-1; V: TRBV6-5; length: 12; CDR3: CASGRMLTEAFF
J: TRBJ1-4; V: TRBV3-1/TRBV3-2; length: 14; CDR3: CASSQWEFNEKLFF